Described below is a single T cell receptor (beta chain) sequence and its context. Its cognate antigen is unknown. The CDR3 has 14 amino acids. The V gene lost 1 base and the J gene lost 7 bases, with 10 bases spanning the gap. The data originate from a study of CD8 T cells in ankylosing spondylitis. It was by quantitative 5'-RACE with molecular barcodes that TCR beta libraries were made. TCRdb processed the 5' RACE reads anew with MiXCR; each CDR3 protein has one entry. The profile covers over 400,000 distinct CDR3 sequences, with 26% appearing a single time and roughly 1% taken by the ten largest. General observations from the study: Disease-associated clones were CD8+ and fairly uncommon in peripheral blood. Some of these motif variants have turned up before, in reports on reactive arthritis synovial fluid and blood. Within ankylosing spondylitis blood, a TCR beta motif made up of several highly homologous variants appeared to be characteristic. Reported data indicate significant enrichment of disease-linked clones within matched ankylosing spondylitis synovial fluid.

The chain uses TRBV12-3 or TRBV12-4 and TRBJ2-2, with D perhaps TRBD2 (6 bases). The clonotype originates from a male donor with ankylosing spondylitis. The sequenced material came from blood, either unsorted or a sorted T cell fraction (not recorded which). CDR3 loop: CASSLGRVGGELFF. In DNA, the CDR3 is TGTGCCAGCAGTTTAGGGAGGGTCGGCGGGGAGCTGTTTTTT.